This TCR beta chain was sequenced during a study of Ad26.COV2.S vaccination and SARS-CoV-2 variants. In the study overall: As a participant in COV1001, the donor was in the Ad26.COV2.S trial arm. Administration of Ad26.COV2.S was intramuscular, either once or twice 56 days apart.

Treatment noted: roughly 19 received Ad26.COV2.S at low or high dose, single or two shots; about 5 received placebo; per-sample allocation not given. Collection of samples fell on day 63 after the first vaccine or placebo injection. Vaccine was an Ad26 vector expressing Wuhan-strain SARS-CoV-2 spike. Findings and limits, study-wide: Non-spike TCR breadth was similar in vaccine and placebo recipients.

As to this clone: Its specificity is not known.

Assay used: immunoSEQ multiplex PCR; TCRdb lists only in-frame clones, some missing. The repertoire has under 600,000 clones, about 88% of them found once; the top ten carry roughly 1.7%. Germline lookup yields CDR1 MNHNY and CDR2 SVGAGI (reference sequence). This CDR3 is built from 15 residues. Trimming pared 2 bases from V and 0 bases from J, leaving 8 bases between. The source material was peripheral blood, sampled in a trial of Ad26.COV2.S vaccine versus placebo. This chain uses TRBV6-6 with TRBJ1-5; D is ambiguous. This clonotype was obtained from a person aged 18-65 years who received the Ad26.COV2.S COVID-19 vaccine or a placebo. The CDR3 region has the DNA TGTGCCAGCAGTTACGCCTCTTATAGCAATCAGCCCCAGCATTTT. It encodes CASSYASYSNQPQHF.